Following are 13 T cell receptor beta chains from one sample sequenced in a study of blood T cell repertoires in COVID-19. Data came from immunoSEQ multiplex PCR; TCRdb stores just in-frame clones and leaves some out. The data hold approximately 190,000 clones, with approximately 79% observed a single time. Material for sequencing was peripheral blood. Every receptor here comes from a man between 25 and 39 years old with active or convalescent COVID-19.

A note on this clone: One junction end does not reproduce the germline sequence, and a read error may be involved. The chain links TRBV2 to TRBJ1-5; 7 positions match TRBD1. The CDR3 contains 13 residues. Germline V gives CDR1 SNHLY, CDR2 FYNNEI. CDR3 nucleotide sequence: TGTGCCAGCAGCGAAGGGGGCTCCCAGCCCCAGCATTTT. Its translation: CASSEGGSQPQHF.

The chain uses TRBV29-1 and TRBJ1-2; 7 nucleotides line up with TRBD1. This CDR3 is 13 amino acids long. Germline assignment: CDR1 SQVTM and CDR2 ANQGSEA. The trim removed 6 bases at V and 3 bases at J, leaving 7 bases unmatched. The CDR3 bases are TGCAGCGTCCGACAGGGAAATGACTATGGCTACACCTTC. It specifies CSVRQGNDYGYTF.

CDR3 in DNA: TGTGCCAGCTCGGGAGCCGGCTATGGCTACACCTTC. Translating gives CASSGAGYGYTF. The chain couples TRBV18 to TRBJ1-2; no definite D call. This CDR3 comprises 12 residues. V lost 6 bases, J lost 4 bases, and 9 bases lay in between. CDR1 is KGHSH, CDR2 LQKENI, per germline.

The chain is built from TRBV7-9 and TRBJ1-1, with 7 bases matching TRBD1. This CDR3 has 14 residues. The germline gives CDR1 SEHNR, CDR2 FQNEAQ (reference sequence). Trimming removed 5 bases from V and 6 bases from J; junction bases left unmatched: 9. The CDR3 protein is CASSMLQGSAEAFF. For the CDR3, the DNA is TGTGCCAGCAGCATGCTACAGGGGAGCGCTGAAGCTTTCTTT.

This chain uses TRBV16 with TRBJ1-2; 9 nucleotides match TRBD1. Trimming at V came to 4 bases and at J to 3 bases, leaving 3 bases not matched to a gene. Looked up from germline, CDR1 is KGHSY and CDR2 is FQNENV. CDR3 length: 14 residues. CDR3 sequence: CASSPRTGDYGYTF. DNA of the CDR3: TGTGCCAGCAGCCCCCGGACAGGGGACTATGGCTACACCTTC.

V usage is TRBV6-2 or TRBV6-3 and J usage is TRBJ2-5; 7 bases match TRBD1. Trimming took 6 bases from V and 7 from J; bases not matched to a gene: 11. CDR3 size: 14 residues. In germline, CDR1 is MNHEY, CDR2 SVGEGT. In DNA, the CDR3 is TGTGCCAGCAGCCCGACAGGGCCGGGGTCGACCCAGTACTTC. Residues: CASSPTGPGSTQYF.

CDR3 loop: CASSSLGTGVSPLHF. The CDR3 nucleotides are TGTGCCAGCAGTTCACTCGGGACAGGGGTCTCACCCCTCCACTTT. The V gene is TRBV6-2 or TRBV6-3, the J gene TRBJ1-6, with 10 bases lining up with TRBD1. Germline CDR1 reads MNHEY; CDR2 reads SVGEGT. CDR3 size: 15 residues. J lost 10 bases, V lost 4 bases, and 7 bases had no gene match.

The V call is TRBV4-1, the J call TRBJ1-1; 7 bases match TRBD1. There are 15 residues in the CDR3. Germline trimming cut 2 bases from V and 7 bases from J; bases unmatched to any gene: 10. The germline gives CDR1 MGHRA, CDR2 YSYEKL. The CDR3 sequence is CASSQQTDREGEAFF. The CDR3 nucleotides are TGCGCCAGCAGCCAACAAACCGACAGGGAAGGTGAAGCTTTCTTT.

The J gene is TRBJ1-1, the V gene TRBV5-1, with 8 bases that match TRBD1. The J segment lost 1 base and the V segment lost 4 bases, leaving 9 bases of the junction unmatched. The CDR3 covers 16 residues. The germline V gene encodes CDR1 SGHRS and CDR2 YFSETQ. The CDR3 loop is CASSETGGLSNTEAFF. Written as DNA, the CDR3 is TGCGCCAGCAGCGAAACAGGGGGACTTTCGAACACTGAAGCTTTCTTT.

With respect to this clone: One end of the junction fails to match germline, which may point to a read error. This rearrangement joins TRBV7-7 to TRBJ2-1; no clear D. Germline V lookup: CDR1 SSHAT, CDR2 FNYEAQ (reference sequence). The CDR3 consists of 14 residues. The CDR3 DNA sequence: TGTGCTAGCAGCTTACTGGGCCCTGGCAATGAGCAGTTCTTC. Amino acids: CASSLLGPGNEQFF.

This chain connects TRBV3-1 (or the pseudogene TRBV3-2) to TRBJ2-1, with 9 bases lining up with TRBD2. CDR1 and CDR2 from the germline V gene are LGHDT and YNNKEL (reference sequence). The CDR3 sequence is 16 residues long. V dropped 8 bases and J dropped 0; count of bases not matched to a gene: 8. CDR3 sequence: CASPTSGPSSYNEQFF. For the CDR3, the DNA is TGTGCCAGCCCGACTAGCGGCCCGAGCTCCTACAATGAGCAGTTCTTC.

This sequence joins TRBV9 and TRBJ2-4, with a weak D call TRBD2 (6 bases). Germline lookup yields CDR1 SGDLS and CDR2 YYNGEE. The CDR3 runs to 15 residues. V lost 3 bases and J lost 6, with 16 bases in between. CDR3 in amino acids: CASSARSGQGNIQYF. The CDR3 bases are TGTGCCAGCAGCGCCCGAAGCGGGCAAGGAAACATTCAGTACTTC.

The V gene is TRBV5-4, the J gene TRBJ2-2, with TRBD1 matching over 10 bases. The CDR3 consists of 15 residues. The J segment lost 4 bases and the V segment lost 5 bases, leaving 5 bases of the junction unmatched. CDR1 and CDR2 from the germline V gene are SGHNT and YYREEE (reference sequence). The CDR3 bases are TGTGCCAGCAGTCGCGACAGGGGGCCCACCGGGGAGCTGTTTTTT. This sequence encodes CASSRDRGPTGELFF.